This T cell receptor (beta chain) originates from a study of T cell responses to AZD1222 COVID-19 vaccine. Study findings and constraints: All repertoire sampling was performed exclusively after the peak T cell response. Baseline seropositivity characterized only six AZD1222 recipients.

On this clone itself: Antigen unknown.

Using immunoSEQ multiplex PCR, the repertoire was profiled, and TCRdb retains in-frame clones only, with some absent. Of under 200,000 clones in the sample, about 93% were seen once. V gave up 6 bases and J gave up 8 bases; unmatched junction bases: 11. Germline lookup yields CDR1 SEHNR and CDR2 FQNEAQ (reference sequence). The CDR3 loop spans 14 amino acids. The material sequenced was peripheral blood, taken on day 0 of AZD1222 vaccination. The clonotype originates from an adult in good health. The rearrangement links TRBV7-9 to TRBJ1-1; 8 nucleotides match TRBD1. The CDR3 here is CASRPGQGGAEAFF. The CDR3 nucleotides read TGTGCCAGCAGACCCGGACAGGGTGGAGCAGAAGCTTTCTTT.